This TCR beta chain was observed in a study of T cells in Graves' hyperthyroidism and ophthalmopathy (dated by TCRdb to the late 2010s). The study in broad terms: Peripheral blood was sampled at the time of initial diagnosis, prior to any treatment. Thyroid tissue and blood T-cell repertoires from more than 5 Graves' hyperthyroidism patients were also compared in the study. The paper describes TCR Vbeta CDR3 sequencing of 140 or so peripheral blood samples, made up of around 41 ophthalmopathy patients, around 78 hyperthyroidism patients and 17 progressor patients. Prospective prediction of ophthalmopathy was tested in an independent validation cohort of approximately 19 hyperthyroidism patients and around 16 patients who later progressed to ophthalmopathy. After sampling, hyperthyroidism patients received methimazole starting at 30 mg daily, and ophthalmopathy patients received high-dose intravenous methylprednisolone. To identify distinguishing TCR V-J signatures, a discovery cohort of around 100 patients was used, comprising 40 to 45 with Graves' ophthalmopathy and 57 with stable Graves' hyperthyroidism. The 100 or so discovery patients were randomly divided into training and test sets at a 7:3 ratio.

The TCR beta CDR3 regions were amplified from RNA transcripts. The TCR CDR3 was subjected to a first round of RT-PCR using the HTBI primer set and the Qiagen OneStep RT-PCR kit. A second multiplex PCR round built the libraries, followed by size selection and purification. Libraries were sequenced paired-end with 100 bp reads on an Illumina HiSeq2000. Per the original workflow: SOAPnuke was used to process the raw data, throwing out any read that contained adapters or uncalled bases, had a mean Phred below 15, or lacked an exact constant-primer or identifier match. High-quality paired reads were merged with COPE v1.2.5, and unique nucleotide sequences were defined as clonotypes. MiTCR v1.1 was used to align the clonotypes against IMGT TRBV, TRBD and TRBJ reference segments. Only V-J combinations with frequency above 0.0001, covering approximately 99% of repertoires, were analysed. The TCS score was defined as the ratio of F50 (clonal expansion) to E x V (chaos), calculated using BLOSUM62-based TCRdist between CDR3 peptides within each V-J. Welch's t-statistics and random forest reduced around 550 V-J features to 13, which were used in a naive Bayes classifier (R e1071). TCRdb cleaned the public reads at Q25 with fastp, built clones with MiXCR and kept in-frame beta chains. CDR3 protein duplicates are merged, each entry listing the most common genes and DNA. These V and J calls are TCRdb output, not the study's own analysis. For this sample the table gives 250,000 to 300,000 distinct CDR3 sequences, of which roughly 19% were detected only once. About 40% of the sample belongs to the ten largest clones.

Via the germline V gene, CDR1 is SGDLS and CDR2 YYNGEE. Trimming removed 0 bases from V and 0 bases from J, leaving 10 bases between the germline ends. Inclusive of the bounding cysteine and phenylalanine, the CDR3 is 16 residues long. CDR3 DNA is the only sequence kept; it has 48 bases, read in frame from the first base. What the authors observed across the whole study: During validation, the model predicted progression to ophthalmopathy a median of about 5.9 months ahead of onset, with 70.59% sensitivity and around 73% specificity. No statistical method was used to set the sample size in advance, and investigators knew the group allocation. Most expanded thyroid clonotypes (frequency above 0.001) were also detected in blood, a finding suggesting that blood repertoires may reflect thyroid immune responses. A 13 V-J signature model separated ophthalmopathy from stable hyperthyroidism, with around 88% sensitivity and 81.08% specificity in cross-validation and 80%/75% in testing.

This clonotype was seen many times. Its target antigen remains unknown. Nothing much larger sits one base from this clone, and base qualities are not available. Ophthalmopathy patients had moderately to severely active disease, Clinical Activity Score of at least 3, NOSPECS grade of at least 4, and duration under 3 months. Patients with uncontrolled infections, other autoimmune diseases, pregnancy or lactation were excluded. Diagnoses were based on clinical symptoms, serum thyroxine and TRAb, thyroid ultrasound and orbital computed tomography. PBMCs were separated from about 10 ml of fresh peripheral blood using Ficoll-Paque density gradient centrifugation. Trizol reagent was used to extract total RNA, and RNA quality was then checked on an Agilent 2100 Bioanalyzer.

The specimen sequenced was blood. The sequence derives from a man in his fifties with Graves' ophthalmopathy. This sequence uses TRBV9 and TRBJ2-1, with no confident D gene call. The CDR3 region: CASSVARRSSYNEQFF. The nucleotide sequence is given as TGTGCCAGCAGCGTAGCTCGGCGAAGCTCCTACAATGAGCAGTTCTTC.